The entry that follows covers one TCR beta chain sequence. This sample was included in a study of control samples from healthy donors and cancer patients. Germline V CDR1 and CDR2: SGHRS, YFSETQ. The trim removed 7 bases at V and 5 bases at J, leaving 8 bases unmatched. The CDR3 is made up of 14 amino acids. The repertoire was sequenced with immunoSEQ multiplex PCR; TCRdb's copy has only in-frame clones and lacks some. The data contain about 130,000 clones, approximately 90% of them singletons. The rearrangement uses TRBV5-1 and TRBJ1-2; 10 bases match TRBD1. The sequencing sample was made of blood. This TCR was recovered from a man aged 18-30 years in good health. The CDR3 reads CASGLGTGEYGYTF. CDR3 bases: TGCGCCAGCGGATTAGGGACAGGGGAATATGGCTACACCTTC.